Each of the 11 T cell receptor beta chains below was sequenced from the same sample in a study of cytomegalovirus exposure and HLA in healthy donors. Vbeta (60) and Jbeta (13) primers were used in the PCR. Sequencing used immunoSEQ multiplex PCR; TCRdb keeps in-frame clones, though not all of them. Of roughly 100,000 clones detected, under 80% appear once; the ten largest clones hold roughly 6.9%. Sequencing was performed on PBMCs. The source of these receptors is a man aged 40-50 years in good health and CMV-seropositive.

The chain has TRBV19 and TRBJ2-7; TRBD2 might be the D (6 bases). The ends were cut back, 6 bases at V and 1 base at J, with 13 bases in the middle. This CDR3 is 14 amino acids long. CDR1 and CDR2 (germline): LNHDA, SQIVND (reference sequence). The DNA for the CDR3 is TGTGCCAGTAGCGTGGGGACTGGGTCCTACGAGCAGTACTTC. This sequence encodes CASSVGTGSYEQYF.

This chain links TRBV4-1 with TRBJ2-5; tentative D call: TRBD1 (7 bases). Trimming left V 4 bases short and J 5 bases short, with 23 bases between. The CDR3 loop spans 17 amino acids. Germline CDR1 MGHRA, CDR2 YSYEKL. DNA of the CDR3: TGCGCCAGCAGCCCCTTCGGGGGACAGAACCCTGAGGAGACCCAGTACTTC. Translation: CASSPFGGQNPEETQYF.

The CDR3, as DNA: TGTGCCAGCAGCTTGCGTCCCGACAGCATGAACACTGAAGCTTTCTTT. Translating it yields CASSLRPDSMNTEAFF. The chain is built from TRBV5-5 and TRBJ1-1, with D possibly matching TRBD1 (5 bases). The CDR3 covers 16 residues. CDR1 is SGHKS, CDR2 YYEKEE, per germline (reference sequence). Trimming took off 1 base at V and 0 bases at J, with 13 bases between the two ends.

The chain employs TRBV9 and TRBJ2-5; 12 positions agree with TRBD1. CDR3 length equals 15 residues. The V and J ends lost 4 bases and 5 bases, in that order; junction bases with no gene match: 6. Germline loops: CDR1 SGDLS, CDR2 YYNGEE. The CDR3 sequence is CASSQGTGGRETQYF. The CDR3 nucleotides read TGTGCCAGCAGCCAAGGGACAGGGGGCCGGGAGACCCAGTACTTC.

The V and J genes are TRBV10-3 and TRBJ2-1; 9 bases map to TRBD2. The CDR3 totals 13 residues. V dropped 11 bases and J dropped 7; count of bases not matched to a gene: 9. The V gene's germline CDR1 is ENHRY and CDR2 SYGVKD. The CDR3 DNA follows: TGTGCCGGCAGCGGGGGGAGTGAAAATGAGCAGTTCTTC. It encodes CAGSGGSENEQFF.

This chain connects TRBV6-1 to TRBJ2-3; 13 bases line up with TRBD2. Germline CDR1 is MNHNS and CDR2 is SASEGT. V dropped 5 bases and J dropped 3; count of bases not matched to a gene: 2. This CDR3 region has 15 residues. Here the CDR3 DNA reads TGTGCCAGCAGTCGGACTAGCGGGAGAACAGATACGCAGTATTTT. It yields the protein CASSRTSGRTDTQYF.

This sequence joins TRBV7-8 and TRBJ2-5, with 10 positions matching TRBD2. The CDR3 loop spans 20 amino acids. V dropped 3 bases and J dropped 4; count of bases not matched to a gene: 20. Looked up from germline, CDR1 is SGHVS and CDR2 is FQNEAQ. CDR3 DNA: TGTGCCAGCAGCTTGATCGGGGCGGGTGGGCTAGCGGGAGTGGGAGAGACCCAGTACTTC. Protein product: CASSLIGAGGLAGVGETQYF.

This clone was found once. The chain employs TRBV28 and TRBJ2-5; 9 bases map to TRBD1. This CDR3 is 16 amino acids long. With V trimmed by 6 bases and J by 2 bases, 10 bases remained unmatched. Looked up from germline, CDR1 is MDHEN and CDR2 is SYDVKM. In DNA, the CDR3 is TGTGCCAGCAGCCCTTGGACAGGGGAGGTTCAAGAGACCCAGTACTTC. Encoded protein: CASSPWTGEVQETQYF.

The gene calls are TRBV10-2 and TRBJ1-1, with a weak D call TRBD1 (6 bases). The CDR3 is made up of 15 amino acids. The germline V gene encodes CDR1 WSHSY and CDR2 SAAADI. V gave up 4 bases and J gave up 4 bases, with 16 bases separating them. CDR3 in amino acids: CASSGEGVRSTEAFF. CDR3 DNA: TGCGCCAGCAGTGGGGAGGGGGTTAGGAGCACTGAAGCTTTCTTT.

The chain recombines TRBV7-9 with TRBJ1-1; 7 bases line up with TRBD1. V trimming: 5 bases; J trimming: 1 base; junction bases outside the gene matches: 7. The CDR3 contains 15 residues. Germline lookup yields CDR1 SEHNR and CDR2 FQNEAQ (reference sequence). The CDR3 protein is CASSLPQGRNTEAFF. In DNA, the CDR3 is TGTGCCAGCAGCCTACCACAGGGGAGGAACACTGAAGCTTTCTTT.

The chain employs TRBV14 and TRBJ2-7, with TRBD2 identical over 8 bases. The germline CDR1 and CDR2 sequences are SGHDN and FVKESK. The CDR3 contains 16 residues. The ends lost 1 base at V and 0 bases at J; junction bases unmatched: 5. In nucleotides, the CDR3 is TGTGCCAGCAGCCAAGCTGAGCGGGGGATCTCCTACGAGCAGTACTTC. Protein product: CASSQAERGISYEQYF.